The 10 T cell receptor beta chains listed next were all sequenced from one sample in a study of T-cell reconstitution after alpha-beta-depleted transplantation in children. Library preparation (for TCRbeta) was performed with unique molecular identifiers. Using its own MiXCR run on the PCR reads, TCRdb lists one record per CDR3 protein. Found here are about 590,000 distinct CDR3 sequences, approximately 13% of them singletons; the top ten hold over 2%. Sequencing used PBMCs, mostly from graft donor cells, obtained 360 days after TCRalphabeta/CD19-depleted stem cell transplant. The receptors derive from a male patient younger than 18 who had a stem cell transplant for acute myeloid leukemia, so the T cells may come from the graft donor.

This clonotype occurred many times. The V and J genes are TRBV9 and TRBJ2-7, with TRBD2 matching over 7 bases. Per the germline V gene, CDR1 is SGDLS and CDR2 is YYNGEE. Trimming at V came to 0 bases and at J to 0 bases, leaving 3 bases not matched to a gene. This CDR3 has 15 amino acids. In DNA form, the CDR3 reads TGTGCCAGCAGCGTAGATGCGGGAGTCTCCTACGAGCAGTACTTC. It specifies CASSVDAGVSYEQYF.

The chain joins TRBV7-9 to TRBJ1-1, with no clear D. The CDR3 sequence is 13 residues long. CDR1 and CDR2 from the germline V gene are SEHNR and FQNEAQ (reference sequence). Trimming took 3 bases from V and 0 from J, leaving 5 bases between them. The CDR3 reads CASSFPLNTEAFF. CDR3 nucleotides: TGTGCCAGCAGCTTTCCGCTGAACACTGAAGCTTTCTTT.

Many counts were recorded for this clonotype. CDR3 sequence (DNA): TGTGCCAGCGAATCTGACAACGAGGTTCGCAATCAGCCCCAGCATTTT. Translation: CASESDNEVRNQPQHF. This chain connects TRBV7-9 to TRBJ1-5; no firm D call. The germline V and J ends were trimmed by 8 bases and 2 bases, with 19 bases remaining between them. The CDR3 covers 16 residues. Germline loops: CDR1 SEHNR, CDR2 FQNEAQ (reference sequence).

This clonotype was seen more than once but under ten times. CDR3 nucleotides: TGTGCCACCAGCAGAGAAACACTCAACTATGGCTACACCTTC. Translating gives CATSRETLNYGYTF. V is TRBV15 and J is TRBJ1-2; no definite D call. The germline V gene has CDR1 LNHNV and CDR2 YYDKDF (reference sequence). The CDR3 contains 14 residues. V was pared by 0 bases and J by 2 bases, with 7 bases between.

This clonotype has just a few counts. This rearrangement joins TRBV7-8 to TRBJ1-5; the D is unclear. The CDR3 totals 15 residues. Per germline, CDR1 SGHVS and CDR2 FQNEAQ. V lost 2 bases and J 3 bases, leaving 11 bases between the germline ends. CDR3: CASSLLSAVNQPQHF. CDR3 DNA sequence: TGTGCCAGCAGCTTACTGAGTGCGGTCAATCAGCCCCAGCATTTT. The whole variable domain, remainder taken from reference TRBV7-8 and TRBJ1-5, is GAGVSQSPRYKVAKRGQDVALRCDPISGHVSLFWYQQALGQGPEFLTYFQNEAQLDKSGLPSDRFFAERPEGSVSTLKIQRTQQEDSAVYLCASSLLSAVNQPQHFGDGTRLSIL.

The table lists this clonotype with a few counts. The chain couples TRBV4-3 to TRBJ2-1; 7 bases match TRBD2. Germline loops: CDR1 LGHNA, CDR2 YSLEER. CDR3 size: 12 residues. CDR3 DNA sequence: TGCGCAAGCGGAAGTAGCGGGTATGAGCAGTTCTTC. As protein: CASGSSGYEQFF.

With regard to this clonotype: Given a much more abundant clone one base away, this may be a read error. The gene calls are TRBV29-1 and TRBJ2-7; perhaps D is TRBD1 or TRBD2 (7 bases each). CDR1 and CDR2 (germline): SQVTM, ANQGSEA. This CDR3 region has 13 residues. The CDR3 region has the DNA TGCAGCGGCCTCGCGGGGGACAGCTACGAGCGGTACTTC. Its translation: CSGLAGDSYERYF.

V is TRBV20-1 and J is TRBJ2-1, with 10 nucleotides matching TRBD1. The CDR3 covers 15 residues. Germline assignment: CDR1 DFQATT and CDR2 SNEGSKA (reference sequence). The CDR3 bases are TGCAGGGCCAGGACCGAGACAGGGGGCAACAATGAGCAGTTCTTC. Translation: CRARTETGGNNEQFF.

The rearrangement uses TRBV6-5 and TRBJ2-7, with a weak D call TRBD1 (5 bases). The CDR3 consists of 14 residues. With 1 base removed from V and 5 bases from J, the gap between germline ends came to 12 bases. Germline assignment: CDR1 MNHEY and CDR2 SVGAGI. CDR3 DNA sequence: TGTGCCAGCAGTTACTTAAGGGGAAGGCACGAGCAGTACTTC. Protein: CASSYLRGRHEQYF.

This clonotype was seen at least ten times. The chain links TRBV9 to TRBJ1-1, with 8 bases identical to TRBD1. Germline V gene data show CDR1 as SGDLS and CDR2 as YYNGEE. The CDR3 spans 15 residues. V lost 4 bases and J lost 0; bases outside the gene matches: 5. The CDR3 DNA is TGTGCCAGCAGCTCAAGGACAGGGCTGAACACTGAAGCTTTCTTT. Protein: CASSSRTGLNTEAFF. The full variable domain, rest sourced from reference TRBV9 and TRBJ1-1, is DSGVTQTPKHLITATGQRVTLRCSPRSGDLSVYWYQQSLDQGLQFLIQYYNGEERAKGNILERFSAQQFPDLHSELNLSSLELGDSALYFCASSSRTGLNTEAFFGQGTRLTVV.